This TCR beta chain originates from a study of T cell responses to AZD1222 COVID-19 vaccine. Study-level findings and limits: Among AZD1222 vaccinees, only 5 to 7 were seropositive at baseline. It should be noted that donors were predominantly white British and more often female, and clonal diversity was possibly underestimated. Two AZD1222 doses significantly raised spike-specific TCR breadth and depth over controls.

CDR1 and CDR2 (germline): SGHAT, FQNNGV. The CDR3 sequence is 15 residues long. V was trimmed by 5 bases and J by 3 bases, leaving 13 bases between them. A note on this clone: Antigen specificity is unknown.

Generated by immunoSEQ multiplex PCR, the TCRdb table keeps only in-frame clones and is missing some. The sample lists 100,000 to 130,000 clones; nearly 90% were seen once. This clonotype was obtained from an adult who received the AZD1222 COVID-19 vaccine. Sequencing was performed on peripheral blood, taken 28 days after the second AZD1222 dose. The gene calls are TRBV11-2 and TRBJ2-2; D not resolved. CDR3 coding DNA: TGTGCCAGCAGCCCCTACAGACCCGACACCGGGGAGCTGTTTTTT. Translated: CASSPYRPDTGELFF.